One and the same sample provided the 25 T cell receptor beta chains below, sequenced in a study of technical replicates of blood from a handful of donors (TCRdb year 2017). Library method: the immunoSEQ multiplex PCR assay. The source is immuneACCESS, and TCRdb retained only in-frame sequences with V and J called. Part of the clones is not carried over; for the studies checked, unresolved V genes explain less than half of this, and the remainder is unexplained. The sample includes tens of thousands of clones, with approximately 94% observed a single time. The ten top clones hold roughly 0.37% of the sample. The sample taken for sequencing was T cells isolated from PBMCs. These receptor sequences come from a human donor in good health.

The rearrangement uses TRBV6-1 and TRBJ2-7; D possibly corresponds to TRBD2 (5 bases). This CDR3 contains 16 residues. Trimming left V 1 base short and J 2 bases short, with 15 bases between. CDR1 is MNHNS and CDR2 is SASEGT in the germline V gene. CDR3 DNA: TGTGCCAGCAGTGAAGGTGGTACGGGGTCAACCTACGAGCAGTACTTC. Translating gives CASSEGGTGSTYEQYF.

The chain couples TRBV28 to TRBJ2-7; 7 nucleotides agree with TRBD1. This CDR3 region has 14 residues. In germline, CDR1 is MDHEN, CDR2 SYDVKM. The V segment lost 8 bases and the J segment 3 bases; nucleotides outside the gene matches: 10. Written as DNA, the CDR3 is TGTGCCAGCGGCCGGGACAGCGAAAACTACGAGCAGTACTTC. The encoded protein is CASGRDSENYEQYF.

Only a few counts were recorded for this clone. This chain connects TRBV9 to TRBJ1-1, with D tentatively TRBD1 (5 bases). The CDR3 contains 14 residues. The V and J ends lost 4 bases and 5 bases respectively, with 15 bases between them. Germline V gene lookup returns CDR1 SGDLS and CDR2 YYNGEE. DNA for the CDR3: TGTGCCAGCAGCTCCCGCGACAGTTATACTGAAGCTTTCTTT. It is translated as CASSSRDSYTEAFF.

V gene TRBV27 combines with J gene TRBJ1-4; D may be TRBD1 (5 bases). There are 14 residues in the CDR3. The V gene lost 2 bases and the J gene lost 7 bases, with 11 bases spanning the gap. Germline lookup yields CDR1 MNHEY and CDR2 SMNVEV (reference sequence). The CDR3 nucleotides read TGTGCCAGCAGTTTAAGGCAGGGCGGTGAAAAACTGTTTTTT. Protein product: CASSLRQGGEKLFF.

This rearrangement joins TRBV27 to TRBJ1-2; D is uncertain. Germline values: CDR1 MNHEY, CDR2 SMNVEV (reference sequence). The CDR3 is 13 residues long. The V gene lost 0 bases and the J gene lost 8 bases, with 10 bases spanning the gap. In nucleotides, the CDR3 is TGTGCCAGCAGTTTATCCGGAACCGGGGGCTACACCTTC. It codes for CASSLSGTGGYTF.

The gene calls are TRBV5-6 and TRBJ2-1, with 8 positions matching TRBD2. CDR3 size: 18 residues. Per germline, CDR1 SGHDT and CDR2 YYEEEE. The trim removed 0 bases at V and 5 bases at J, leaving 13 bases unmatched. The DNA of the CDR3 is TGTGCCAGCAGCTTGGCCGGGTCAGGGACTAGTCTTCACAATGAGCAGTTCTTC. Translated, it gives CASSLAGSGTSLHNEQFF. The entire variable domain, with the rest obtained from reference TRBV5-6 and TRBJ2-1, is as follows: DAGVTQSPTHLIKTRGQQVTLRCSPKSGHDTVSWYQQALGQGPQFIFQYYEEEERQRGNFPDRFSGHQFPNYSSELNVNALLLGDSALYLCASSLAGSGTSLHNEQFFGPGTRLTVL.

This sequence joins TRBV4-1 and TRBJ2-7; TRBD2 is a possible D gene (5 bases). Per the germline V gene, CDR1 is MGHRA and CDR2 is YSYEKL. The CDR3 is made up of 16 amino acids. The V end was cut by 4 bases, the J end by 5 bases, with 21 bases between. CDR3 region: CASSLSPGLGEDEQYF. The CDR3 DNA follows: TGCGCCAGCAGCCTTAGCCCGGGCCTCGGGGAAGACGAGCAGTACTTC.

The chain has TRBV6-5 and TRBJ2-1; 7 bases agree with TRBD1. CDR3 length equals 14 residues. Germline CDR1 reads MNHEY; CDR2 reads SVGAGI. The V segment lost 2 bases and the J segment 8 bases; nucleotides outside the gene matches: 6. The CDR3 DNA is TGTGCCAGCAGTTACCAAGACAGGGCCCATGAGCAGTTCTTC. Translated, it gives CASSYQDRAHEQFF.

The chain recombines TRBV9 with TRBJ2-7; D perhaps matches TRBD1 (6 bases). This CDR3 is 14 amino acids long. The germline V gene has CDR1 SGDLS and CDR2 YYNGEE. Trimming left V 1 base short and J 5 bases short, with 13 bases between. The CDR3, as DNA: TGTGCCAGCAGCGTATTTGGCAGGGGTGACGAGCAGTACTTC. Protein: CASSVFGRGDEQYF.

This clone was recorded only once. The rearrangement joins TRBV7-9 to TRBJ2-1; TRBD2 agrees at 11 bases. V lost 2 bases, J lost 5 bases, and 5 bases stayed unmatched. The CDR3 is 16 residues long. The germline CDR1 and CDR2 sequences are SEHNR and FQNEAQ (reference sequence). The CDR3 reads CASSLSGTSGNNEQFF. CDR3 bases: TGTGCCAGCAGCTTATCCGGGACTAGCGGAAACAATGAGCAGTTCTTC.

The J gene is TRBJ2-4, the V gene TRBV4-2; 8 bases agree with TRBD2. J gave up 15 bases and V 2 bases, and 24 bases lay outside the gene matches. Germline V gene lookup returns CDR1 LGHNA and CDR2 YNFKEQ. There are 18 residues in the CDR3. CDR3 region: CASSQILLGAAGGSLTYF. CDR3 nucleotides: TGTGCCAGCAGCCAAATACTACTAGGGGCGGCGGGAGGTTCCCTGACGTACTTC.

The chain joins TRBV21-1 to TRBJ2-5; the table's D call of TRBD1 was not tested on the DNA. TRBV21-1 is a documented pseudogene. There are 14 residues in the CDR3. CDR3 sequence: CASSKGGRQETQYF. Here the CDR3 DNA reads TGTGCCAGCAGCAAAGGGGGCAGGCAGGAGACCCAGTACTTC.

This chain joins TRBV21-1 and TRBJ2-7; the table's D call, TRBD2, was not checked against the DNA. TRBV21-1 is labeled a pseudogene. The CDR3 runs to 17 residues. In DNA form, the CDR3 reads TGTGCCAGCAGCAAAGAGACTAGCGAAAATCTATCCTACGAGCAGTACTTC. Its protein product is CASSKETSENLSYEQYF.

V usage is TRBV9 and J usage is TRBJ1-5; D possibly corresponds to TRBD1 (6 bases). The germline V and J ends were trimmed by 4 bases and 9 bases, with 17 bases remaining between them. There are 14 residues in the CDR3. Germline V gene lookup returns CDR1 SGDLS and CDR2 YYNGEE. CDR3 sequence (DNA): TGTGCCAGCAGCCCCGAGGACAGTTTGACGCCCCAGCATTTT. Residues: CASSPEDSLTPQHF.

In DNA form, the CDR3 reads TGCGCCAGCAGCCCCTGGTCTAGCGGGAGCTTTGAGACCCAGTACTTC. This sequence encodes CASSPWSSGSFETQYF. V is TRBV5-1 and J is TRBJ2-5; TRBD2 agrees at 10 bases. The germline V gene encodes CDR1 SGHRS and CDR2 YFSETQ. The CDR3 totals 16 residues. V shed 4 bases, J shed 5 bases, and the junction held 11 bases outside the gene matches.

The chain combines TRBV5-6 with TRBJ1-1, with D tentatively TRBD1 (6 bases). The ends were cut back, 5 bases at V and 1 base at J, with 12 bases in the middle. The CDR3 runs 14 residues. CDR1 SGHDT and CDR2 YYEEEE come from the germline V gene. The DNA of the CDR3 is TGTGCCAGCAGACCCCAGACAGGGAACACTGAAGCTTTCTTT. Translation gives CASRPQTGNTEAFF. Drawing the rest from reference TRBV5-6 and TRBJ1-1, the complete variable domain is DAGVTQSPTHLIKTRGQQVTLRCSPKSGHDTVSWYQQALGQGPQFIFQYYEEEERQRGNFPDRFSGHQFPNYSSELNVNALLLGDSALYLCASRPQTGNTEAFFGQGTRLTVV.

V and J are TRBV5-4 and TRBJ1-1; possible D gene TRBD1, 5 bases. From germline, CDR1 is SGHNT and CDR2 YYREEE (reference sequence). V was cut by 2 bases and J by 7 bases, with 12 bases left in between. The CDR3 length is 13 residues. The CDR3, as DNA: TGTGCCAGCAGCTTTACCCAGGACATTGAAGCTTTCTTT. Protein sequence: CASSFTQDIEAFF.

The genes are TRBV7-2 and TRBJ2-2; 10 bases fit TRBD2. CDR1 and CDR2 from the germline V gene are SGHTA and FQGNSA. With 1 base clipped from V and 4 bases from J, the junction kept 3 bases outside the gene matches. The CDR3 is 16 amino acids. The CDR3 DNA reads TGTGCCAGCAGCTTAGTGGGGACTAGCGCCACCGGGGAGCTGTTTTTT. Encoded protein: CASSLVGTSATGELFF.

This clone was seen a handful of times. The chain couples TRBV30 to TRBJ1-3, with 7 nucleotides matching TRBD1. J lost 7 bases, V lost 2 bases, and 8 bases had no gene match. CDR1 and CDR2 (germline): GTSNPN, SVGIG (reference sequence). This CDR3 comprises 14 residues. CDR3 nucleotide sequence: TGTGCCTGGAGTCCGCTCGGACAGGTGAACACCATATATTTT. Translating gives CAWSPLGQVNTIYF.

The rearrangement links TRBV4-1 to TRBJ2-1, with a tentative D call TRBD1 (8 bases). V gave up 6 bases and J gave up 0 bases, with 18 bases separating them. The CDR3 spans 17 residues. Germline CDR1 reads MGHRA; CDR2 reads YSYEKL. CDR3 nucleotide sequence: TGCGCCAGCAGGGGTGACAGGGGCGGGAGCTCCTACAATGAGCAGTTCTTC. Translated, it gives CASRGDRGGSSYNEQFF.

This chain joins TRBV7-6 and TRBJ2-1; 7 bases fit TRBD1. Germline CDR1 is SGHVS and CDR2 is FNYEAQ. The junction had 4 bases not matched to a gene; V was cut back by 5 bases and J by 0 bases. The CDR3 is 15 amino acids. The CDR3 DNA reads TGTGCCAGCAGCCGGGACAGTCCCTCCTACAATGAGCAGTTCTTC. It translates to CASSRDSPSYNEQFF.

CDR3 sequence reads: CASSAPGQYPVEQYF. The CDR3 DNA reads as TGCGCCAGCAGCGCACCGGGACAGTACCCCGTAGAGCAGTACTTC. The chain links TRBV4-1 to TRBJ2-7; 7 nucleotides agree with TRBD1. Germline V lookup: CDR1 MGHRA, CDR2 YSYEKL. The CDR3 spans 15 residues. Trimming cost V 5 bases and J 7 bases; bases outside gene matches: 14.

The chain links TRBV6-5 to TRBJ1-5; TRBD1 is a possible D gene (5 bases). This CDR3 has 15 amino acids. Looked up from germline, CDR1 is MNHEY and CDR2 is SVGAGI. Trimming pared 9 bases from V and 0 bases from J, leaving 15 bases between. CDR3 residues: CASRGRRYSNQPQHF. CDR3 nucleotide sequence: TGTGCCAGTAGGGGCCGACGTTATAGCAATCAGCCCCAGCATTTT.

This chain joins TRBV7-2 and TRBJ2-3; 9 bases are shared with TRBD2. From germline, CDR1 is SGHTA and CDR2 FQGNSA. V shed 0 bases, J shed 7 bases, and the junction held 5 bases outside the gene matches. There are 15 residues in the CDR3. Written as DNA, the CDR3 is TGTGCCAGCAGCTTAGCTGGGACTAGCAGGCATACGCAGTATTTT. Protein: CASSLAGTSRHTQYF. Variable domain in full (rest from reference TRBV7-2 and TRBJ2-3): GAGVSQSPSNKVTEKGKDVELRCDPISGHTALYWYRQSLGQGLEFLIYFQGNSAPDKSGLPSDRFSAERTGGSVSTLTIQRTQQEDSAVYLCASSLAGTSRHTQYFGPGTRLTVL.

The chain links TRBV28 to TRBJ2-1; weak D call: TRBD1 (6 bases). Trimming removed 5 bases from V and 8 bases from J, with 16 bases in between. CDR3 length: 14 residues. In germline, CDR1 is MDHEN, CDR2 SYDVKM. This chain's CDR3 is CASSRLGAFDEQFF. In nucleotides, the CDR3 is TGTGCCAGCAGTCGTTTGGGGGCGTTCGATGAGCAGTTCTTC.